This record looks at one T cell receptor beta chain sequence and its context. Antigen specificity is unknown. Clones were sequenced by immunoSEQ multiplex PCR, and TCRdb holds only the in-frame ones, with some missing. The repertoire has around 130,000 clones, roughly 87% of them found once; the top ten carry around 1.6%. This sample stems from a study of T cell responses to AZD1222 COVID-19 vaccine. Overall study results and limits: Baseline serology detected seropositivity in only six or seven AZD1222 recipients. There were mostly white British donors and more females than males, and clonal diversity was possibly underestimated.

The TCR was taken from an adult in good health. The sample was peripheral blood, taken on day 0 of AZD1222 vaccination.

The CDR3 bases are TGTGCCAGCAACCCCTGGGGAGAGGGAGAGACCCAGTACTTC. Translated, it gives CASNPWGEGETQYF. V gene TRBV7-9 combines with J gene TRBJ2-5; perhaps TRBD2 as D (5 bases). V lost 7 bases, J lost 4 bases, and 16 bases lay in between. Germline lookup yields CDR1 SEHNR and CDR2 FQNEAQ (reference sequence). The length of the CDR3 is 14 residues.